The clone carrying this T cell receptor beta chain was detected a few times. The antigen is unknown. Per the authors' pipeline: Building a distant-metastasis classifier for papillary thyroid cancer drew on CDR3 differences across clinicopathological groups. TCRdb re-clonotyped the PCR reads through MiXCR. The V and J calls shown here were made by TCRdb, not taken from the authors' results. Of more than 9,500 clones in the sample, 27% were seen once. The sample comes from a study of metastatic and nonmetastatic thyroid tumors. Turning to the study itself: Repertoire comparison spanned blood and tumor or nodule tissue of malignant and benign thyroid patients. Study-level results: Malignant tumors reportedly showed significantly higher TCR beta diversity than benign nodules in both blood and tumor.

Treatment of any kind had been given to no patient before thyroid surgery. V shed 8 bases and J shed 4 bases, with 8 bases lying between them. Germline V gene sequence: CDR1 MNHNS, CDR2 SASEGT. The length of the CDR3 is 11 residues. The receptor was isolated from a female donor with papillary thyroid cancer or a benign thyroid nodule (not recorded which). Some clones in this sample may be carry-over from other donors' samples. The chain recombines TRBV6-1 with TRBJ1-2; a weak D match, TRBD1 (5 bases). The sequencing input was tumor tissue. The CDR3, as DNA: TGTGCCAGCGGGGGAAGCTATGGCTACACCTTC. Translating it yields CASGGSYGYTF.